This T cell receptor (beta chain) was identified in a study of chemoradiotherapy in HPV16-positive cancers. Study-wide findings and caveats: For HPV16-positive patients, expanding HPV-responsive T cells associated with longer recurrence-free survival. Non-HPV-specific T cells did not expand in tumors during treatment, whereas candidate HPV-specific clones and E7-related motifs did.

The method was immunoSEQ multiplex PCR; TCRdb's version includes in-frame clones alone and lacks a portion of them. Of about 7,600 clones in the sample, 70% to 85% are singletons; the top ten hold 2.5% to 3.5%. The CDR3 extends over 12 amino acids. Germline V CDR1 and CDR2: SGHNT, YENEEA. Losses at the gene ends were 4 bases for V and 5 bases for J; bases not matched to a gene: 1. As for this clone: As yet, its antigen is unknown.

V is TRBV11-3 and J is TRBJ1-1; 7 positions match TRBD1. The source material was blood, sampled from a patient who underwent chemoradiotherapy. The clonotype comes from a human donor with HPV-associated anogenital cancer. The CDR3 loop is CASSSTGTEAFF. CDR3 coding DNA: TGTGCCAGCAGCTCGACAGGGACTGAAGCTTTCTTT.